These 32 T cell receptor beta chains were all obtained from the same sample, sequenced in a study of response to subunit inactivated influenza vaccine. TCRdb redid the calling of the RT-PCR reads with MiXCR, one entry per CDR3 protein. The profile covers about 520,000 distinct CDR3 sequences, with roughly 11% appearing a single time and approximately 12% taken by the ten largest. The sample here was PBMCs from blood, taken about 40 days after vaccination. These TCRs come from a man over 45 who received an inactivated influenza vaccine.

CDR3 in DNA: TGCGCCAGCAGCCAAGACGGGACAGGGGAGCTTTGGGATACGCAGTATTTT. Translation gives CASSQDGTGELWDTQYF. The chain employs TRBV4-1 and TRBJ2-3; TRBD1 agrees at 10 bases. The CDR3 sequence is 17 residues long. Trimming at V came to 0 bases and at J to 6 bases, leaving 9 bases not matched to a gene. Germline values: CDR1 MGHRA, CDR2 YSYEKL.

This chain uses TRBV6-2 or TRBV6-3 with TRBJ2-7; 11 positions agree with TRBD2. The germline gives CDR1 MNHEY, CDR2 SVGEGT. V was clipped by 6 bases and J by 5 bases; unmatched bases: 6. The CDR3 runs 14 residues. The DNA of the CDR3 is TGTGCCAGCAGCCAACTAGCGGGGGACGACGAGCAGTACTTC. Residues: CASSQLAGDDEQYF.

V gene TRBV18 combines with J gene TRBJ2-7; a possible D gene is TRBD1 (6 bases). The V end lost 6 bases, the J end lost 5 bases, and 11 bases lay between the germline ends. The CDR3 extends over 12 amino acids. CDR1 is KGHSH and CDR2 is LQKENI in the germline V gene. Here the CDR3 reads CASSSGVHEQYF. In nucleotides, the CDR3 is TGTGCCAGCTCGTCAGGGGTACACGAGCAGTACTTC.

This clonotype was seen a few times. The chain joins TRBV12-3 or TRBV12-4 to TRBJ2-1; 9 bases agree with TRBD2. Trimming removed 7 bases from V and 1 base from J; junction bases left unmatched: 5. The CDR3 spans 15 residues. The DNA of the CDR3 is TGTGCCAGCACCCGAAGCGGGGGGTCCTACAATGAGCAGTTCTTC. Protein: CASTRSGGSYNEQFF.

This clonotype occurred a few times. The V gene is TRBV5-1, the J gene TRBJ2-3; D uncertain. Germline-derived CDR1 and CDR2 are SGHRS and YFSETQ. Trimming took off 0 bases at V and 2 bases at J, with 7 bases between the two ends. CDR3 length: 14 residues. CDR3 bases: TGCGCCAGCAGCTTGGCCACTACCACAGATACGCAGTATTTT. Its translation: CASSLATTTDTQYF. Looking up the rest from reference TRBV5-1 and TRBJ2-3 gives the full variable domain: KAGVTQTPRYLIKTRGQQVTLSCSPISGHRSVSWYQQTPGQGLQFLFEYFSETQRNKGNFPGRFSGRQFSNSRSEMNVSTLELGDSALYLCASSLATTTDTQYFGPGTRLTVL.

The sample holds a few counts of this clonotype. The V and J genes are TRBV5-1 and TRBJ2-2, with D uncertain. CDR1 is SGHRS, CDR2 YFSETQ, per germline. V was shortened by 1 base and J by 4 bases, with 8 bases between the two germline ends. The CDR3 covers 14 residues. As DNA, the CDR3 is TGCGCCAGCAGCTTGACGGGTACCACCGGGGAGCTGTTTTTT. This gives the protein CASSLTGTTGELFF.

This chain connects TRBV6-2 or TRBV6-3 to TRBJ2-7, with 8 bases fitting TRBD1. After removal of 4 bases from V and 2 bases from J, the junction contained 7 bases not matched to a gene. Germline loops: CDR1 MNHEY, CDR2 SVGEGT. The CDR3 totals 15 residues. The CDR3 coding sequence is TGTGCCAGCAGTTCCTGGACAGGGCAGGCCTACGAGCAGTACTTC. Translated, it gives CASSSWTGQAYEQYF.

V is TRBV4-3 and J is TRBJ2-1; TRBD1 aligns across 8 bases. The CDR3 runs 16 residues. The J segment lost 5 bases and the V segment lost 3 bases, leaving 9 bases of the junction unmatched. Per the germline V gene, CDR1 is LGHNA and CDR2 is YSLEER. CDR3 nucleotides: TGCGCCAGCAGCCACATGACAGGGGAGTTCGACAATGAGCAGTTCTTC. This translates into CASSHMTGEFDNEQFF.

V is TRBV20-1 and J is TRBJ1-2; 7 nucleotides line up with TRBD1. Germline V gives CDR1 DFQATT, CDR2 SNEGSKA (reference sequence). The CDR3 consists of 13 residues. V was pared by 4 bases and J by 6 bases, with 8 bases of the junction left unmatched. CDR3 loop: CSAIHPGGHGYTF. The CDR3 nucleotides are TGCAGTGCTATTCATCCAGGGGGGCATGGCTACACCTTC.

This chain joins TRBV3-1 and TRBJ2-7; weak D call: TRBD1 (5 bases). The CDR3 consists of 14 residues. Between the trimmed V and J ends, which lost 3 bases and 5 bases, there was a span of 14 bases. The V gene's germline CDR1 is LGHDT and CDR2 YNNKEL (reference sequence). In DNA form, the CDR3 reads TGTGCCAGCAGCCATGAGCAGGGTCGAGACGAGCAGTACTTC. Protein: CASSHEQGRDEQYF.

This clonotype was seen repeatedly, ten times or more. One end of the junction does not line up with germline, which may come from a read error. The V and J genes are TRBV5-1 and TRBJ2-2; TRBD1 matches at 7 bases. This CDR3 comprises 15 residues. From germline, CDR1 is SGHRS and CDR2 YFSETQ. The CDR3 loop reads CASSFRTGNTGELFF. CDR3 coding DNA: TGTGCCAGCAGCTTCCGGACAGGGAACACCGGGGAGCTGTTTTTT.

This clonotype appeared a few times. The chain carries TRBV12-3 or TRBV12-4 and TRBJ2-7; D is uncertain. This CDR3 is built from 12 residues. V was pared by 6 bases and J by 3 bases, with 9 bases between. CDR3 sequence reads: CASRYGFYEQYF. The CDR3, as DNA: TGTGCCAGCAGGTACGGATTCTACGAGCAGTACTTC.

This clonotype was seen only a few times. The V and J genes are TRBV7-2 and TRBJ2-7; 11 bases match TRBD2. CDR1 is SGHTA, CDR2 FQGNSA, per germline. The CDR3 totals 14 residues. V gave up 5 bases and J gave up 7 bases; unmatched junction bases: 7. CDR3 coding DNA: TGTGCCAGCAGCGGCCTAGCGGGAGGACGAGAGCAGTACTTC. Translating gives CASSGLAGGREQYF.

This clonotype was seen more than once but under ten times. The J gene is TRBJ2-1, the V gene TRBV10-3; the D is unclear. The CDR3 runs 12 residues. Deletions cut 2 bases from V and 6 bases from J, with 5 bases between. The germline V gene encodes CDR1 ENHRY and CDR2 SYGVKD. CDR3 coding DNA: TGTGCCATCAGTGAGATAATCAATGAGCAGTTCTTC. Translated, it gives CAISEIINEQFF.

This clonotype was seen ten or more times. The CDR3 loop reads CATHPGDSYMYSNQPQHF. In DNA, the CDR3 is TGTGCCACCCACCCGGGGGACAGTTATATGTATAGCAATCAGCCCCAGCATTTT. The chain links TRBV24-1 to TRBJ1-5, with TRBD1 matching 7 bases. V shed 9 bases and J 0 bases; nucleotides not matched to a gene: 16. The CDR3 is 18 amino acids. Per germline, CDR1 KGHDR and CDR2 SFDVKD.

V gene TRBV2 combines with J gene TRBJ2-1, with TRBD2 matching over 10 bases. Germline lookup yields CDR1 SNHLY and CDR2 FYNNEI. V dropped 4 bases and J dropped 7; count of bases not matched to a gene: 7. The CDR3 is 15 residues long. The CDR3 sequence is CASSVASGSWNEQFF. For the CDR3, the DNA is TGTGCCAGCAGTGTAGCTAGCGGGAGTTGGAATGAGCAGTTCTTC.

This clonotype has only a few counts. The CDR3 coding sequence is TGTGCCAGCAGTTTTACCGGGGGGGGAAACACTGAAGCTTTCTTT. Its translation is CASSFTGGGNTEAFF. The genes are TRBV12-3 or TRBV12-4 and TRBJ1-1; D might be TRBD1 (5 bases). With 3 bases removed from V and 2 bases from J, the gap between germline ends came to 13 bases. The CDR3 spans 15 residues.

V is TRBV28 and J is TRBJ2-3, with TRBD2 matching over 12 bases. The length of the CDR3 is 15 residues. Losses at the gene ends were 6 bases for V and 7 bases for J; bases not matched to a gene: 8. The germline gives CDR1 MDHEN, CDR2 SYDVKM. CDR3 nucleotides: TGTGCCAGCAGACTGACTAGCGGGAGCGCACATACGCAGTATTTT. Protein: CASRLTSGSAHTQYF.

This clonotype was seen ten or more times. The chain uses TRBV20-1 and TRBJ2-5; 11 bases match TRBD2. Trimming removed 1 base from V and 2 bases from J; junction bases left unmatched: 0. The CDR3 spans 14 residues. From germline, CDR1 is DFQATT and CDR2 SNEGSKA (reference sequence). The CDR3 sequence: CSARGTSGQETQYF. The CDR3 region has the DNA TGCAGTGCTAGAGGGACTAGCGGGCAAGAGACCCAGTACTTC.

Many counts were recorded for this clonotype. J is TRBJ1-5 and V is TRBV7-9; the match to TRBD1 covers 7 bases. The CDR3 has 15 amino acids. The V gene end was trimmed by 5 bases and the J gene end by 0 bases; junction bases not matched to a gene: 4. Germline V gives CDR1 SEHNR, CDR2 FQNEAQ (reference sequence). For the CDR3, the DNA is TGTGCCAGCAGCGTTACAGGGGTTAGCAATCAGCCCCAGCATTTT. This sequence encodes CASSVTGVSNQPQHF.

This clonotype showed up just a few times. The chain uses TRBV7-8 and TRBJ2-1; D is possibly TRBD1 or TRBD2 (5 bases each). The CDR3 runs to 15 residues. V was cut by 1 base and J by 3 bases, with 10 bases left in between. Germline CDR1 is SGHVS and CDR2 is FQNEAQ. CDR3 sequence (DNA): TGTGCCAGCAGCTTAGATGGGGGTAACTACAATGAGCAGTTCTTC. It yields the protein CASSLDGGNYNEQFF. Supplemented by reference TRBV7-8 and TRBJ2-1, the full variable domain reads GAGVSQSPRYKVAKRGQDVALRCDPISGHVSLFWYQQALGQGPEFLTYFQNEAQLDKSGLPSDRFFAERPEGSVSTLKIQRTQQEDSAVYLCASSLDGGNYNEQFFGPGTRLTVL.

This clonotype turned up a few times. This chain connects TRBV4-1 to TRBJ2-3; perhaps D is TRBD1 or TRBD2 (5 bases each). This CDR3 region has 15 residues. V shed 4 bases and J shed 8 bases, with 19 bases lying between them. Germline CDR1 reads MGHRA; CDR2 reads YSYEKL. Written as DNA, the CDR3 is TGCGCCAGCAGCCGGGACCGAACTCGAGGTGGTACGCAGTATTTT. Its protein is CASSRDRTRGGTQYF.

This clonotype showed up just a few times. The chain recombines TRBV29-1 with TRBJ2-4; no reliable D call. Germline CDR1 reads SQVTM; CDR2 reads ANQGSEA. Trimming took 4 bases from V and 0 from J, leaving 13 bases between them. The CDR3 length is 15 residues. CDR3 in DNA: TGCAGCGTTGCCGTAGAGTTTCTAGCCAAAAACATTCAGTACTTC. Its translation: CSVAVEFLAKNIQYF.

This clonotype was seen a few times. V and J are TRBV20-1 and TRBJ1-1, with 8 positions matching TRBD1. Germline V lookup: CDR1 DFQATT, CDR2 SNEGSKA (reference sequence). This CDR3 has 14 residues. V lost 4 bases to trimming and J lost 10 bases; unmatched junction nucleotides: 14. The CDR3 nucleotides read TGCAGTGCTACTACCGGGACAGGAAAATCGGGAGCTTTCTTT. As protein: CSATTGTGKSGAFF.

This chain links TRBV10-3 with TRBJ2-3, with TRBD2 matching over 13 bases. The CDR3 runs 16 residues. J gave up 4 bases and V 6 bases, and 7 bases lay outside the gene matches. Germline V gene sequence: CDR1 ENHRY, CDR2 SYGVKD. The CDR3 nucleotides read TGTGCCATCAGGGAGACTAGCGGGGGGCCCCCAGATACGCAGTATTTT. Translated, it gives CAIRETSGGPPDTQYF.

V is TRBV7-9 and J is TRBJ2-3; 11 bases are shared with TRBD1. Unmatched junction bases numbered 7, after V lost 5 bases and J lost 6 bases. Looked up from germline, CDR1 is SEHNR and CDR2 is FQNEAQ (reference sequence). The CDR3 spans 15 residues. The CDR3 protein is CASSIGQGAQDTQYF. CDR3 in DNA: TGTGCCAGCAGCATCGGACAGGGGGCGCAGGATACGCAGTATTTT.

This clonotype was counted many times. The rearrangement links TRBV20-1 to TRBJ2-1; possibly TRBD1 for D (8 bases). V gave up 6 bases and J gave up 1 base, with 16 bases separating them. Per germline, CDR1 DFQATT and CDR2 SNEGSKA (reference sequence). The CDR3 loop spans 15 amino acids. The CDR3 DNA sequence: TGCAGTGCCCCACAGGGGGGGCAGTCCTACAATGAGCAGTTCTTC. This encodes CSAPQGGQSYNEQFF.

The rearrangement uses TRBV10-3 and TRBJ2-1; 10 positions agree with TRBD2. The V gene end was trimmed by 7 bases and the J gene end by 4 bases; junction bases not matched to a gene: 1. CDR3 length equals 13 residues. Germline values: CDR1 ENHRY, CDR2 SYGVKD. The CDR3 DNA follows: TGTGCCATCAATAGCGGGAGGTACAATGAGCAGTTCTTC. Protein: CAINSGRYNEQFF.

This clonotype occurred a few times. The rearrangement uses TRBV5-6 and TRBJ2-1, with 7 bases identical to TRBD1. From germline, CDR1 is SGHDT and CDR2 YYEEEE. This CDR3 contains 16 residues. The V gene end was trimmed by 1 base and the J gene end by 7 bases; junction bases not matched to a gene: 11. Here the CDR3 DNA reads TGTGCCAGCAGCTTGTTGATGGGACAGTCCCTAAATGAGCAGTTCTTC. Protein: CASSLLMGQSLNEQFF.

This clonotype showed up just a few times. The chain has TRBV5-1 and TRBJ2-5, with 10 positions matching TRBD2. The CDR3 is made up of 17 amino acids. The germline gives CDR1 SGHRS, CDR2 YFSETQ. Losses at the gene ends were 2 bases for V and 3 bases for J; bases not matched to a gene: 10. The CDR3 nucleotides read TGCGCCAGCAGCTTCCACCCCAATAGCGGGGGGAAAGAGACCCAGTACTTC. Protein product: CASSFHPNSGGKETQYF.

The rearrangement links TRBV15 to TRBJ2-3, with TRBD1 matching 9 bases. This CDR3 region has 16 residues. The V and J ends lost 1 base and 0 bases, in that order; junction bases with no gene match: 2. The germline gives CDR1 LNHNV, CDR2 YYDKDF (reference sequence). CDR3 nucleotides: TGTGCCACCAGCAGAGGGACAGGGGCTAGCACAGATACGCAGTATTTT. This translates into CATSRGTGASTDTQYF.

This rearrangement joins TRBV28 to TRBJ1-2; 11 positions agree with TRBD1. With 5 bases clipped from V and 4 bases from J, the junction kept 3 bases outside the gene matches. Per the germline V gene, CDR1 is MDHEN and CDR2 is SYDVKM. The CDR3 length is 14 residues. This chain's CDR3 is CASSGQGAAYGYTF. As DNA, the CDR3 is TGTGCCAGCAGTGGACAGGGGGCGGCCTATGGCTACACCTTC.